This paragraph reports one TCR beta chain. Its matching antigen is unknown. This entry is derived from a study of cytomegalovirus exposure and HLA in healthy donors. The study's findings and limits: As a later analysis showed, a missense DCLRE1C variant was linked to trimming of TCR beta V- and J-genes. In a later analysis, CMV-associated beta chains were mostly HLA-associated, it appeared. The authors excluded some V segments, including TRBV6-2 and TRBV6-3, as indistinguishable.

The PCR used 60 Vbeta and 13 Jbeta primers. Assay: immunoSEQ multiplex PCR; the TCRdb copy retains only in-frame clones and omits some. The sample lists over 150,000 clones, about three quarters occurring once. Per the germline V gene, CDR1 is KGHSH and CDR2 is LQKENI. This CDR3 is built from 16 residues. V lost 3 bases and J 0 bases, leaving 12 bases between the germline ends. The source is a woman aged 40 to 55 in good health and CMV-seropositive. This chain uses TRBV18 with TRBJ1-3; D ambiguous. The source material was PBMCs. The CDR3 region is CASSPSSQSSGNTIYF. The CDR3 DNA reads TGTGCCAGCTCACCCTCTTCACAGAGCTCTGGAAACACCATATATTTT.